The 7 T cell receptor beta chains below come from one sample, sequenced in a study of blood T cell repertoires in COVID-19. Profiled with immunoSEQ multiplex PCR; TCRdb holds only in-frame clones, not every one. Among about 68,000 clones, around 87% were seen once, and the ten largest hold 6.6%. The material sequenced was peripheral blood. These receptors were taken from a man between 50 and 59 years old with active COVID-19.

In DNA form, the CDR3 reads TGCAGTGCCTTCTACACAGATACGCAGTATTTT. It specifies CSAFYTDTQYF. The J gene is TRBJ2-3, the V gene TRBV20-1; D unresolved. This CDR3 region has 11 residues. The V end lost 6 bases, the J end lost 2 bases, and 6 bases lay between the germline ends. Per germline, CDR1 DFQATT and CDR2 SNEGSKA (reference sequence).

The chain joins TRBV21-1 to TRBJ1-3; the table assigns TRBD1, which was not confirmed against the DNA. TRBV21-1 is a recognized pseudogene. The CDR3 is 17 amino acids. This chain's CDR3 is CASSKAVAGGLGNTIYF. The CDR3 DNA reads as TGTGCCAGCAGCAAAGCCGTGGCAGGTGGGTTAGGAAACACCATATATTTT.

This chain links TRBV4-2 with TRBJ2-1; TRBD2 agrees at 14 bases. The V gene's germline CDR1 is LGHNA and CDR2 YNFKEQ. The CDR3 loop spans 15 amino acids. The junction had 3 bases not matched to a gene; V was cut back by 1 base and J by 10 bases. The CDR3 coding sequence is TGTGCCAGCAGCCAAGGACTAGCGGGAGGGATCGAGCAGTTCTTC. It is translated as CASSQGLAGGIEQFF.

The chain recombines TRBV12-5 with TRBJ2-2; the match to TRBD1 covers 7 bases. This CDR3 has 14 amino acids. Per germline, CDR1 LGHNT and CDR2 FRNRAP. J lost 5 bases, V lost 4 bases, and 4 bases had no gene match. The chain's CDR3 is CASGSGTATGELFF. The CDR3 nucleotides are TGTGCTAGTGGTTCAGGGACAGCGACCGGGGAGCTGTTTTTT. Complete variable domain (other parts from reference TRBV12-5 and TRBJ2-2): DARVTQTPRHKVTEMGQEVTMRCQPILGHNTVFWYRQTMMQGLELLAYFRNRAPLDDSGMPKDRFSAEMPDATLATLKIQPSEPRDSAVYFCASGSGTATGELFFGEGSRLTVL.

This clone was seen once. The rearrangement uses TRBV16 and TRBJ1-5; 8 bases line up with TRBD1. The CDR3 spans 16 residues. Germline loops: CDR1 KGHSY, CDR2 FQNENV. Trimming cost V 4 bases and J 2 bases; bases outside gene matches: 7. CDR3 residues: CASSPWTGNGNQPQHF. CDR3 nucleotides: TGTGCCAGCAGCCCTTGGACAGGGAACGGCAATCAGCCCCAGCATTTT.

This clone appeared a single time. V usage is TRBV11-2 and J usage is TRBJ1-1; TRBD1 aligns across 9 bases. From germline, CDR1 is SGHAT and CDR2 FQNNGV. The CDR3 runs 17 residues. Trimming removed 1 base from V and 4 bases from J; junction bases left unmatched: 10. CDR3 in DNA: TGTGCCAGCAGCTTAGGAGGGGCGGGACAGGGCCCCACTGAAGCTTTCTTT. This encodes CASSLGGAGQGPTEAFF. Filled out from reference TRBV11-2 and TRBJ1-1, the complete variable domain reads EAGVAQSPRYKIIEKRQSVAFWCNPISGHATLYWYQQILGQGPKLLIQFQNNGVVDDSQLPKDRFSAERLKGVDSTLKIQPAKLEDSAVYLCASSLGGAGQGPTEAFFGQGTRLTVV.

This sequence joins TRBV28 and TRBJ2-2, with D tentatively TRBD1 (5 bases). This CDR3 region has 16 residues. Germline CDR1 is MDHEN and CDR2 is SYDVKM. The V end lost 1 base, the J end lost 6 bases, and 15 bases lay between the germline ends. CDR3 protein: CASSLFGGRAAGELFF. CDR3 DNA: TGTGCCAGCAGTTTATTTGGTGGCAGGGCTGCCGGGGAGCTGTTTTTT.